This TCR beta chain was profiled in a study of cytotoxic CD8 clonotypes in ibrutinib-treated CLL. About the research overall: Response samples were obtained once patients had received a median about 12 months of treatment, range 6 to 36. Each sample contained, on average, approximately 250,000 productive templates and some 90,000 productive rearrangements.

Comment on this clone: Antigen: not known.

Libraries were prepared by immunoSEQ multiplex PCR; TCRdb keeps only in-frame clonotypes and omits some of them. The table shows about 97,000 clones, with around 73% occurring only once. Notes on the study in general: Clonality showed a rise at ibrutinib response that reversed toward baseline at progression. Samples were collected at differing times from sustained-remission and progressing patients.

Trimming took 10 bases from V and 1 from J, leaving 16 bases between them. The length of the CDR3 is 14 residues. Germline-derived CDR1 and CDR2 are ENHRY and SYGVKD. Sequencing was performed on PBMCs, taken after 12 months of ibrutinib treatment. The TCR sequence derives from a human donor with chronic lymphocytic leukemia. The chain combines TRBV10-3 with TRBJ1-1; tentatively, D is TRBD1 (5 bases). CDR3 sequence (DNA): TGTGCCACCGGGCTCCAGGGAAAGAACACTGAAGCTTTCTTT. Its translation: CATGLQGKNTEAFF.